This T cell receptor beta chain came from a study of cytomegalovirus exposure and HLA in healthy donors. Whole-study findings and limits: It was reported that TCR beta sequences correctly inferred the HLA-A and HLA-B alleles for most subjects.

PCR amplification relied on 60 Vbeta primers (plus 13 Jbeta primers). Using immunoSEQ multiplex PCR, the repertoire was profiled, and TCRdb retains in-frame clones only, with some absent. The table records about 75,000 clones, around 80% of them present only once. Points on this clone: Its specificity is not known.

Germline CDR1 and CDR2: SGDLS and YYNGEE. The CDR3 length is 14 residues. V was shortened by 0 bases and J by 5 bases, with 11 bases between the two germline ends. The V call is TRBV9, the J call TRBJ2-5; D possibly corresponds to TRBD2 (6 bases). The clonotype was recovered from a man aged 65 to 79 in good health and CMV-seropositive. The specimen sequenced was PBMCs. DNA of the CDR3: TGTGCCAGCAGCGTAGGGGGGGTTGTGGAGACCCAGTACTTC. Its protein is CASSVGGVVETQYF.